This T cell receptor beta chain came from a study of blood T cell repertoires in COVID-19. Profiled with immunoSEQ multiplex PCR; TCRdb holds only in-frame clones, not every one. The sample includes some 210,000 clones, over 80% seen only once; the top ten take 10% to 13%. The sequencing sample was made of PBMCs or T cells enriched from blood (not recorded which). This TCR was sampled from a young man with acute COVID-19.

Written as DNA, the CDR3 is TGTGCCAGCAGCTCACAGGGGTCTCTTTCTGAGCAGTACTTC. It translates to CASSSQGSLSEQYF. The chain is built from TRBV5-4 and TRBJ2-7; 7 bases agree with TRBD1. J lost 7 bases, V lost 3 bases, and 10 bases had no gene match. Germline CDR1 and CDR2: SGHNT and YYREEE (reference sequence). The CDR3 runs to 14 residues.